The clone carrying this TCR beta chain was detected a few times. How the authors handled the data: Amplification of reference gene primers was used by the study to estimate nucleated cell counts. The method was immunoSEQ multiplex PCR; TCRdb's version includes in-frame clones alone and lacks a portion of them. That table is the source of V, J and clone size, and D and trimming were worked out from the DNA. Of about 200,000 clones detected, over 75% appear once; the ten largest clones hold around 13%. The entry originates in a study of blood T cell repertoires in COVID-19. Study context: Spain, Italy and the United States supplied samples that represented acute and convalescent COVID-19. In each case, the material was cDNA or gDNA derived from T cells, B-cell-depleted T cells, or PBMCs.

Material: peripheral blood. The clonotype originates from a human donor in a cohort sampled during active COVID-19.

CDR3 in DNA: TGTGCCAGTAGGTACGGGTCCGGGAGGACTGAAGCTTTCTTT. This gives the protein CASRYGSGRTEAFF. The chain couples TRBV19 to TRBJ1-1; D gene ambiguous. Trimming took off 6 bases at V and 5 bases at J, with 16 bases between the two ends. CDR1 is LNHDA and CDR2 is SQIVND in the germline V gene (reference sequence). This CDR3 contains 14 residues. The variable domain in full, completed from reference TRBV19 and TRBJ1-1, reads DGGITQSPKYLFRKEGQNVTLSCEQNLNHDAMYWYRQDPGQGLRLIYYSQIVNDFQKGDIAEGYSVSREKKESFPLTVTSAQKNPTAFYLCASRYGSGRTEAFFGQGTRLTVV.